Each of the 3 T cell receptor beta chains below was sequenced from the same sample in a study of metastatic and nonmetastatic thyroid tumors. With MiXCR, TCRdb reprocessed the PCR reads. The table includes around 45,000 clones, roughly 4% detected once. Among the patients, none had received any treatment before thyroid surgery. Sequencing was carried out using blood. These TCRs come from a female donor with papillary thyroid cancer or a benign thyroid nodule (not recorded which). Some clones in this sample may be carry-over from other donors' samples.

The V gene is TRBV6-1, the J gene TRBJ2-7, with TRBD2 matching 13 bases. This CDR3 contains 16 residues. Germline CDR1 reads MNHNS; CDR2 reads SASEGT. V lost 5 bases, J lost 6 bases, and 10 bases stayed unmatched. The CDR3 DNA reads TGTGCCAGCAGTCCTACCGGGACTAGCGGGGCTCGCGAGCAGTACTTC. As protein: CASSPTGTSGAREQYF.

The table lists this clone with a few counts. Relative to the germline gene, one junction end is altered; a read error may explain this. This chain links TRBV20-1 with TRBJ2-7; D is perhaps TRBD2 (5 bases). Per the germline V gene, CDR1 is DFQATT and CDR2 is SNEGSKA (reference sequence). The CDR3 extends over 13 amino acids. DNA for the CDR3: TGCAGTGCTAGAGATCGGAGAGGGTTCGAGCTGTACTTC. Its protein is CSARDRRGFELYF.

This clone was detected many times. The J gene is TRBJ2-3, the V gene TRBV19; the D gene is possibly TRBD2 (6 bases). From germline, CDR1 is LNHDA and CDR2 SQIVND (reference sequence). The CDR3 is made up of 14 amino acids. The germline V and J ends were trimmed by 5 bases and 2 bases, with 11 bases remaining between them. CDR3 sequence (DNA): TGTGCCAGTAGTTTCCGGGAGCACACAGATACGCAGTATTTT. Protein sequence: CASSFREHTDTQYF.